The entry below describes one T cell receptor beta chain. This clonotype came up many times. Which antigen it targets is not known. Base qualities are missing; no much larger clone stands one base away. This sample was included in a study of prognosis after radiotherapy for stage I lung cancer (dated by TCRdb to the early 2020s). Regarding the complete study: Between April 2018 and January 2019, some 18 stage I NSCLC patients were enrolled in Nanjing, China. Tumor histology was squamous cell carcinoma in more than five patients and adenocarcinoma in approximately 11. The cohort comprised roughly 13 men and six or seven women with a median age of about 70 years, ranging from 53 to 84 years. In every patient, SBRT was given without any concurrent therapy. This study profiled peripheral blood TCR beta repertoires from stage I NSCLC patients before and after stereotactic body radiotherapy and linked the repertoires to distant failure. Every patient was regarded as medically inoperable, because of comorbidities in about twelve cases and refusal of surgery in over five cases. For each of the approximately 19 patients, one blood sample was taken before SBRT and one after, so the study sequenced around 40 samples in total. Four of the 19 patients developed distant metastases after SBRT, at a median of around seven months; the other 15 showed no significant progression. Patients with newly diagnosed primary stage I lung tumors numbered more than 13, with a few others having oligometastatic NSCLC after surgical resection of the primary tumor. SBRT was delivered in 3 to 5 fractions with a biologically effective dose of at least 100 Gy, and image-guided IMRT or VMAT was used for delivery.

The TCR beta CDR3 region was amplified from genomic DNA by two rounds of multiplex PCR. The first PCR round used primers specific to each TRBV and TRBJ gene, with sequences filed in Chinese patent CN105087789A. Universal primers were used in the second round of PCR. The Roche High Pure PCR Template Preparation Kit was used to extract genomic DNA from the frozen PBMCs. Paired-end sequencing with 151 bp reads was performed on the libraries using an Illumina HiSeq 3000. From the authors' description of their analysis: CutAdapt was used to remove raw reads lacking the multiplex PCR primer sequences. PEAR was used to merge high-quality paired reads into contigs. MiXCR assigned TRB V, D and J gene segments to each contig by aligning to reference sequences. CDR3 sequences were clustered by base quality and sequence similarity to remove sequencing errors. Diversity was calculated as Shannon entropy divided by the natural log of the number of productive TCR sequences. Clonality was computed as one minus the ratio of Shannon entropy to the natural log of the number of unique clonotypes. The Youden index of ROC curves was used to select progression-free survival cut-offs for repertoire metrics, and analyses were performed in R 3.5.3. TCRdb redid the processing of the public reads, applying fastp at Q25 and MiXCR, and retained in-frame beta chains. Rows matching on CDR3 protein sequence are summarized as one entry with the most common DNA and genes. The V and J calls and clone size are TCRdb's, not the authors'. The sample table shows more than 11,000 distinct CDR3 sequences, and around 33% are seen once. The top ten clonotypes cover about 30% of the sample.

What the authors observed across the whole study: The study was limited by the small cohort and short follow-up, and independent validation of the study findings is required. No determination of tumor specificity was made for expanded TCR clones. Post-SBRT Shannon entropy and its change from baseline were lower in patients who developed distant metastases; baseline Shannon entropy was not associated with metastases. TRBV and TRBJ usage frequencies reportedly differed by metastasis status, in two V genes at baseline and in several V and two J genes after SBRT. All reported P values were unadjusted for multiple comparisons. After SBRT, the number of unique TCR clones decreased (median roughly 10,000 before versus 6,000 to 7,000 after; Wilcoxon paired P=0.011).

No patient had a history of other malignancies or prior chemotherapy or radiotherapy, and all had node-negative disease on CT and PET/CT. At each of two time points, approximately 5.9 milliliters of peripheral venous blood were collected into EDTA tubes. Ficoll-Paque Plus density-gradient centrifugation was used to isolate PBMCs. Immediately after collection, samples were stored at -80 degrees C until analysis. This specimen was PBMCs, taken before or after stereotactic body radiation therapy (not recorded which). The clonotype comes from a donor over 45 with non-small cell lung cancer.

The CDR3 region has the sequence CATGYRNTEAFF. DNA sequence: TGTGCCACCGGGTACAGGAACACTGAAGCTTTCTTT. This receptor chain uses TRBV11-2 and TRBJ1-1; the D gene remains uncertain. Including the terminal cysteine and phenylalanine, the CDR3 comprises 12 residues. Here the CDR3 DNA is all that survives: 36 bases in frame from base 1. The germline V gene sets CDR1 to SGHAT and CDR2 to FQNNGV. V is shortened by 10 bases, J by 1 base, and the region joining them spans 10 bases.